This T cell receptor beta chain came from a study of Graves' ophthalmopathy and Graves' hyperthyroidism. This CDR3 spans 13 amino acids. Unmatched junction bases numbered 3, after V lost 4 bases and J lost 8 bases. Germline CDR1 is KGHDR and CDR2 is SFDVKD. Researchers took RNA transcripts and amplified TCR beta CDR3 regions from them. RT-PCR with HTBI primers came first, then second-round multiplex PCR. TCRdb redid the calling of the multiplex PCR reads with MiXCR, one entry per CDR3 protein. In the table there are around 660,000 distinct CDR3 sequences, approximately 39% of which are singletons. The gene calls are TRBV24-1 and TRBJ2-1; 8 nucleotides line up with TRBD2. Sequenced input: peripheral blood. The sequence was collected from an adult man with Graves' ophthalmopathy. The CDR3 DNA reads as TGTGCCACCAGTGAACAAGCGGGAGATGAGCAGTTCTTC. Protein: CATSEQAGDEQFF.